The present T cell receptor (beta chain) was sequenced within a study of blood T cell repertoires in COVID-19. Overall study: Both acute and convalescent COVID-19 samples were obtained from the United States, Italy and Spain.

Only in-frame clones appear in the TCRdb table, and some are missing; sequencing was by immunoSEQ multiplex PCR. The sample has approximately 210,000 clones, 82% seen once. Germline-derived CDR1 and CDR2 are SGHTA and FQGTGA. V trimming: 0 bases; J trimming: 4 bases; junction bases outside the gene matches: 17. The CDR3 contains 21 residues. The sample consisted of peripheral blood. The V and J genes are TRBV7-3 and TRBJ2-3, with 12 bases matching TRBD2. This TCR was recovered from a woman aged 80 or over with acute or convalescent COVID-19. In DNA form, the CDR3 reads TGTGCCAGCAGCTTAACGTCCCCCCTAGCGGGGGGGATTCGTAAGGCAGATACGCAGTATTTT. Translation: CASSLTSPLAGGIRKADTQYF.